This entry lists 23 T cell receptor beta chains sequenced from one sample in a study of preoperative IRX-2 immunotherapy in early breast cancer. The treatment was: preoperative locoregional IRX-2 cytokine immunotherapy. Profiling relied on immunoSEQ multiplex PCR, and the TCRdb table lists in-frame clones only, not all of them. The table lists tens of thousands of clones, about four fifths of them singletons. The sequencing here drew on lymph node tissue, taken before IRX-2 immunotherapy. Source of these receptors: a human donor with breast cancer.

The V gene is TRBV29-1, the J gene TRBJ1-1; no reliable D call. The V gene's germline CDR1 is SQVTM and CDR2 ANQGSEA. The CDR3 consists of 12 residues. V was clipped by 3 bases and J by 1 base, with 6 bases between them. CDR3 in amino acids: CSVDSPNTEAFF. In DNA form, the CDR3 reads TGCAGCGTTGATTCCCCGAACACTGAAGCTTTCTTT.

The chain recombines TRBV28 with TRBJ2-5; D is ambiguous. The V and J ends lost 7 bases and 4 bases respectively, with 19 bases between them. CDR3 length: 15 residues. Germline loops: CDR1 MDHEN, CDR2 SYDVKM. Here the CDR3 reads CASTSRNDGPETQYF. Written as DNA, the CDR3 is TGTGCCAGCACCTCAAGGAACGACGGGCCAGAGACCCAGTACTTC.

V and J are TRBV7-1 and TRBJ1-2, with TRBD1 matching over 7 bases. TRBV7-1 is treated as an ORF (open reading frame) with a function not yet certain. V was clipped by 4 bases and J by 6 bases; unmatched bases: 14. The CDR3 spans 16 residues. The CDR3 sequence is CASSLSRQGGLDGYTF. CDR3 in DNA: TGTGCCAGCAGCTTATCCCGACAGGGAGGATTGGATGGCTACACCTTC.

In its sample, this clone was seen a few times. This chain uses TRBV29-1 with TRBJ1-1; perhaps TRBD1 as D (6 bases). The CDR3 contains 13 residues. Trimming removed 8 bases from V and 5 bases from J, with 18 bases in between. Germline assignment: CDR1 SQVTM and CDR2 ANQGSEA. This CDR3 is CSMTQGGGTEAFF. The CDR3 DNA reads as TGCAGCATGACACAGGGAGGAGGGACTGAAGCTTTCTTT.

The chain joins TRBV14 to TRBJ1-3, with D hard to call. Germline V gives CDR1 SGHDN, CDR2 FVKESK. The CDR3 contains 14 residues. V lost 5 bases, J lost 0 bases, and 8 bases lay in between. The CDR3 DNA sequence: TGTGCCAGCAGCGGTGGGATCTCTGGAAACACCATATATTTT. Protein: CASSGGISGNTIYF.

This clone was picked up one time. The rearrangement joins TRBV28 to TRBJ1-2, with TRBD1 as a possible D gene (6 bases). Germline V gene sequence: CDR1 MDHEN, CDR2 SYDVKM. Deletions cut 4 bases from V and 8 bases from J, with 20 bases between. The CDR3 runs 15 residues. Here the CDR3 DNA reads TGTGCCAGCAGTTCGCCCAAGATCGGGGGCAGAGGCTACACCTTC. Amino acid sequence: CASSSPKIGGRGYTF.

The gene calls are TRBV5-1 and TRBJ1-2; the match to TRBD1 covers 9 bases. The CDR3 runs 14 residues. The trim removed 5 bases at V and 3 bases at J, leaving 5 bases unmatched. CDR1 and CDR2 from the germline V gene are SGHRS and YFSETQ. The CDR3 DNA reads TGCGCCAGCAGTCCGGACAGGGGTGACTATGGCTACACCTTC. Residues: CASSPDRGDYGYTF.

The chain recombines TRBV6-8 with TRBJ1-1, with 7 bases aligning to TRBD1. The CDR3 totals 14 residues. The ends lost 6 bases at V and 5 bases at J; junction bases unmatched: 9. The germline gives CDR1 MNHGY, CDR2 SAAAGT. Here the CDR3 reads CASSKDRARTEAFF. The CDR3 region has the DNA TGTGCCAGCAGCAAAGACAGGGCTCGGACTGAAGCTTTCTTT.

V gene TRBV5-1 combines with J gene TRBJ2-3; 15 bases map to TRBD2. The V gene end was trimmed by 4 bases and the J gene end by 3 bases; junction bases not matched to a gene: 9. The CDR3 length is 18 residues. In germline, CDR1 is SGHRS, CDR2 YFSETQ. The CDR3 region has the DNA TGCGCCAGCAGCCTGGGACTAGCGGGGGGTAGTAAAACAGATACGCAGTATTTT. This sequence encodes CASSLGLAGGSKTDTQYF. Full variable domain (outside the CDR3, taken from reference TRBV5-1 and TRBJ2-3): KAGVTQTPRYLIKTRGQQVTLSCSPISGHRSVSWYQQTPGQGLQFLFEYFSETQRNKGNFPGRFSGRQFSNSRSEMNVSTLELGDSALYLCASSLGLAGGSKTDTQYFGPGTRLTVL.

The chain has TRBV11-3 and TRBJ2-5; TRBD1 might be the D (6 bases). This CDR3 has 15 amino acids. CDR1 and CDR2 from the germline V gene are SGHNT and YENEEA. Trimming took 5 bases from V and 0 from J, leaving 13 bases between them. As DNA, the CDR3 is TGTGCCAGCAGCCCGCGAACAGGGAACCAAGAGACCCAGTACTTC. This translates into CASSPRTGNQETQYF.

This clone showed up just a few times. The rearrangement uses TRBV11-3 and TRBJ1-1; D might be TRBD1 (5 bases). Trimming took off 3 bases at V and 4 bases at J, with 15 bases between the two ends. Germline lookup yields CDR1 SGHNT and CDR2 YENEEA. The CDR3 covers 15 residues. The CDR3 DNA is TGTGCCAGCAGCTTGGTGGGCAGGGAGTTCACTGAAGCTTTCTTT. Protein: CASSLVGREFTEAFF.

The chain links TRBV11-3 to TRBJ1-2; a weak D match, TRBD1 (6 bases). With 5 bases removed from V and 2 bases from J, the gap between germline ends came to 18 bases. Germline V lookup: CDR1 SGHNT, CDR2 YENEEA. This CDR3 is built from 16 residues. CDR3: CASSPTPGGPNYGYTF. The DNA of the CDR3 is TGTGCCAGCAGCCCCACCCCGGGGGGCCCCAACTATGGCTACACCTTC.

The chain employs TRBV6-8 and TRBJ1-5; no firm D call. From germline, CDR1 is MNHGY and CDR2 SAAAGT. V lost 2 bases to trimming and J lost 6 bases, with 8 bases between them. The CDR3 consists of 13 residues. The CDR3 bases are TGTGCCAGCAGTTACACAAAGAGTCAGCCCCAGCATTTT. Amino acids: CASSYTKSQPQHF.

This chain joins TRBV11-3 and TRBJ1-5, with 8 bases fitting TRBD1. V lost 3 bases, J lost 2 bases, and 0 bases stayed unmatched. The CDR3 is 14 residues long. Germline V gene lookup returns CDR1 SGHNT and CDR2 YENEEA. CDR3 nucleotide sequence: TGTGCCAGCAGCTTGGGACAGGGCAATCAGCCCCAGCATTTT. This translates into CASSLGQGNQPQHF.

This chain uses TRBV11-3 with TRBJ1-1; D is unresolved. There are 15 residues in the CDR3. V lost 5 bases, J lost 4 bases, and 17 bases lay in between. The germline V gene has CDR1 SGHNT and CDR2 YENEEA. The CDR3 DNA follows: TGTGCCAGCAGCCCTCCCCCGGACGGATTCACTGAAGCTTTCTTT. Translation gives CASSPPPDGFTEAFF.

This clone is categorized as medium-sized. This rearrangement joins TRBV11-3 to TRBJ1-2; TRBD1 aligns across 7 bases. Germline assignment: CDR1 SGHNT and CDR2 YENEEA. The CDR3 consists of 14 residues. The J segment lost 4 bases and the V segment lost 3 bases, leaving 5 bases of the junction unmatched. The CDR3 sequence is CASSFGQARYGYTF. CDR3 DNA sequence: TGTGCCAGCAGCTTCGGACAGGCTCGCTATGGCTACACCTTC.

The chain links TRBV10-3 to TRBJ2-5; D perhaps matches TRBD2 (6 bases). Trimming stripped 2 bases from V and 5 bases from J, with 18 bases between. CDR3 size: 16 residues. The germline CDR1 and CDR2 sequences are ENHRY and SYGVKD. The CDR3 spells CAISETRLSGGETQYF. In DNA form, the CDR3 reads TGTGCCATCAGTGAGACTCGACTCTCTGGGGGGGAGACCCAGTACTTC.

CDR3 residues: CASATSGGRETQYF. The CDR3, as DNA: TGTGCCAGTGCGACTAGCGGGGGGAGAGAGACCCAGTACTTC. This chain uses TRBV12-2 with TRBJ2-5; the D call TRBD2 from the table was never checked on the DNA. TRBV12-2 is a pseudogene locus. CDR3 length: 14 amino acids.

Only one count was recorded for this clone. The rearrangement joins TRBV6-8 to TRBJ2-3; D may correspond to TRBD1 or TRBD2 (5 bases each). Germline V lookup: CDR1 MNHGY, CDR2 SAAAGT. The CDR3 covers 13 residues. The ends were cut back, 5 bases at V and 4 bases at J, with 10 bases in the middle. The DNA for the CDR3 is TGTGCCAGCAGTCTGGGACGACCAGATACGCAGTATTTT. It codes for CASSLGRPDTQYF.

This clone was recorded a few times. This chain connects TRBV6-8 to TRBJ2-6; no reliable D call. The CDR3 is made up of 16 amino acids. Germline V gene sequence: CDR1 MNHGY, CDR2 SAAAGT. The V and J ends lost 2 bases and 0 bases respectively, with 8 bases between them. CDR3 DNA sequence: TGTGCCAGCAGTTACACAAGGTCCTCTGGGGCCAACGTCCTGACTTTC. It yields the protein CASSYTRSSGANVLTF.

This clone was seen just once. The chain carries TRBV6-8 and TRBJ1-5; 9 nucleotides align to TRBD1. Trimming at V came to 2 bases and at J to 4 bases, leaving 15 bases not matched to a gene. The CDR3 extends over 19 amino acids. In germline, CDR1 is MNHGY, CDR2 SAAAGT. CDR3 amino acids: CASSYRGQGNRKGNQPQHF. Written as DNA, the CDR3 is TGTGCCAGCAGTTACCGGGGACAGGGAAACAGGAAAGGAAATCAGCCCCAGCATTTT.

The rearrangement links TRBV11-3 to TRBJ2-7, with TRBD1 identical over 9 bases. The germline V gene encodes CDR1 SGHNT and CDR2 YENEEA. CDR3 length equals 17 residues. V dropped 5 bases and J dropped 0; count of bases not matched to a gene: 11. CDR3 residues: CASSPYDRGRRSYEQYF. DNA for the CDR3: TGTGCCAGCAGCCCATATGACAGGGGGAGGCGCTCCTACGAGCAGTACTTC.

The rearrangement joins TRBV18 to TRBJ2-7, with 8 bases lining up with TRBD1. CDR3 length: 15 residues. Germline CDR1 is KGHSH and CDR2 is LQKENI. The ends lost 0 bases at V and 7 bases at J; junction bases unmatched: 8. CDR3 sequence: CASSPPDRGIGEQYF. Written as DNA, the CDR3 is TGTGCCAGCTCACCACCAGACAGGGGTATCGGGGAGCAGTACTTC.